The 5 T cell receptor beta chains below were found in one sample sequenced in a study of shared clonotypes between healthy human individuals. Assay used: immunoSEQ multiplex PCR; TCRdb lists only in-frame clones, some missing. The sample has around 700,000 clones, roughly 70% seen once. The sample consisted of memory CD4+ T cells sorted from blood. Subset here: CD45RA-negative fraction. The receptors here all came from a woman between 25 and 40 years old in good health.

V and J are TRBV27 and TRBJ2-7; D is possibly TRBD2 (5 bases). V was pared by 10 bases and J by 3 bases, with 31 bases between. CDR3 length: 18 residues. Germline-derived CDR1 and CDR2 are MNHEY and SMNVEV (reference sequence). CDR3 in amino acids: CATPAVGIPPTRDYEQYF. For the CDR3, the DNA is TGTGCCACCCCCGCGGTTGGGATCCCACCCACACGGGACTACGAGCAGTACTTC.

The chain couples TRBV25-1 to TRBJ2-1, with 7 nucleotides matching TRBD1. This CDR3 region has 15 residues. Germline CDR1 and CDR2: MGHDK and SYGVNS. Unmatched junction bases numbered 8, after V lost 4 bases and J lost 5 bases. The CDR3 DNA reads TGTGCCAGCAGTGCTATCGACAGGGACCACAATGAGCAGTTCTTC. Protein sequence: CASSAIDRDHNEQFF.

This clone was observed a few times. CDR3 sequence: CASSSWYQETQYF. The CDR3 nucleotides are TGCGCCAGCAGTTCCTGGTACCAAGAGACCCAGTACTTC. V gene TRBV5-1 combines with J gene TRBJ2-5; D gene uncertain. CDR1 is SGHRS and CDR2 is YFSETQ in the germline V gene. The CDR3 runs 13 residues. V dropped 5 bases and J dropped 0 bases, with 8 bases sitting between them.

V usage is TRBV4-1 and J usage is TRBJ2-3, with D maybe TRBD1 (6 bases). The CDR3 is made up of 15 amino acids. V was cut by 0 bases and J by 12 bases, with 19 bases left in between. In germline, CDR1 is MGHRA, CDR2 YSYEKL. CDR3 residues: CASSQDIGAGASQYF. CDR3 nucleotide sequence: TGCGCCAGCAGCCAAGATATAGGGGCAGGGGCCTCCCAGTATTTT.

As DNA, the CDR3 is TGTGCCAGCAGCTTTACCGGGGAGCTGTTTTTT. Translation: CASSFTGELFF. The chain combines TRBV28 with TRBJ2-2; D uncertain. The CDR3 is 11 residues long. Germline V gene lookup returns CDR1 MDHEN and CDR2 SYDVKM. The V end was cut by 6 bases, the J end by 5 bases, with 4 bases between.